The 10 T cell receptor beta chains below come from one sample, sequenced in a study of blood T cells in healthy people across ages. Next came a second PCR, run for about 6 to 11 cycles, which used a sample-barcoded 5' primer along with a J-beta primer mix. TCRdb reanalysed the 5' RACE reads using MiXCR and keeps one entry per CDR3 protein. The top ten clones hold about a sixth of a sample with over 550,000 distinct CDR3 sequences, about 30% of them seen once. Material: blood. The receptor set was obtained from a woman aged 80 or older in good health.

V usage is TRBV30 and J usage is TRBJ2-7; 9 bases match TRBD2. The germline gives CDR1 GTSNPN, CDR2 SVGIG (reference sequence). The ends lost 7 bases at V and 1 base at J; junction bases unmatched: 5. This CDR3 region has 13 residues. The CDR3 sequence: CASQRGASYEQYF. The CDR3 DNA reads TGTGCCTCCCAGCGGGGGGCTTCCTACGAGCAGTACTTC.

This clonotype was detected many times. The chain combines TRBV20-1 with TRBJ2-1; D is ambiguous. CDR1 and CDR2 from the germline V gene are DFQATT and SNEGSKA (reference sequence). Trimming shortened V by 1 base and J by 13 bases, and 11 bases separated the two germline ends. The CDR3 loop spans 11 amino acids. Here the CDR3 DNA reads TGCAGTGCTAGAGGGTCAGCCCTTCAGTTCTTC. It encodes CSARGSALQFF.

A note on this clonotype: A much larger clonotype is one base distant, so this may be a read error. The V call is TRBV7-6, the J call TRBJ2-3; perhaps TRBD2 as D (6 bases). Germline V gene lookup returns CDR1 SGHVS and CDR2 FNYEAQ. This CDR3 is built from 15 residues. This chain's CDR3 is CAGSLSGPLTDTQYF. CDR3 DNA: TGTGCCGGCAGCTTGAGCGGGCCGCTCACAGATACGCAGTATTTT.

About this clonotype: This may stem from a read error, because a much larger clone lies one nucleotide away. This sequence joins TRBV20-1 and TRBJ2-3; TRBD2 aligns across 9 bases. CDR3 length equals 15 residues. CDR1 DFQATT and CDR2 SNEGSKA come from the germline V gene (reference sequence). V dropped 7 bases and J dropped 5; count of bases not matched to a gene: 13. The DNA of the CDR3 is TGCAGTGTTCGGGGACTAGCTCGACGAGGAGATACGCAGTATTTT. Protein product: CSVRGLARRGDTQYF.

The chain carries TRBV20-1 and TRBJ2-7, with 10 bases identical to TRBD1. Germline loops: CDR1 DFQATT, CDR2 SNEGSKA (reference sequence). The V segment lost 6 bases and the J segment 7 bases; nucleotides outside the gene matches: 6. The CDR3 loop spans 12 amino acids. CDR3 residues: CSARQGANEQYF. The CDR3 nucleotides are TGCAGTGCGAGACAGGGGGCAAATGAGCAGTACTTC.

This clonotype was seen ten or more times. This chain connects TRBV11-2 to TRBJ2-1, with TRBD1 as a possible D gene (5 bases). V was shortened by 5 bases and J by 2 bases, with 13 bases between the two germline ends. Germline V gene lookup returns CDR1 SGHAT and CDR2 FQNNGV. The CDR3 runs 15 residues. The CDR3 bases are TGTGCCAGCAGCATCCAGGGTATCGCCTACAATGAGCAGTTCTTC. It is translated as CASSIQGIAYNEQFF.

V is TRBV20-1 and J is TRBJ2-5; tentative D call: TRBD2 (5 bases). The CDR3 length is 14 residues. The V gene lost 3 bases and the J gene lost 11 bases, with 22 bases spanning the gap. In germline, CDR1 is DFQATT, CDR2 SNEGSKA (reference sequence). CDR3 sequence (DNA): TGCAGTGCTAGTCGGCCCGGGATCCAGGATGAGCAGTACTTC. Translation gives CSASRPGIQDEQYF.

In this sample, this clonotype turned up a few times. The V and J genes are TRBV7-2 and TRBJ1-5; TRBD1 matches at 8 bases. The germline V gene encodes CDR1 SGHTA and CDR2 FQGNSA. There are 15 residues in the CDR3. J was trimmed by 3 bases and V by 4 bases; bases with no gene match: 5. DNA for the CDR3: TGTGCCAGCAGCTACGACAGGGGCGACAATCAGCCCCAGCATTTT. It translates to CASSYDRGDNQPQHF.

A word on this clonotype: Given a much more abundant clone one base away, this may be a read error. The chain links TRBV12-3 or TRBV12-4 to TRBJ2-5, with 7 bases aligning to TRBD2. V lost 6 bases to trimming and J lost 11 bases; unmatched junction nucleotides: 18. The CDR3 has 15 amino acids. This CDR3 is CASSRDNAGESEQYF. The CDR3 nucleotides are TGTGCCAGCAGCCGTGACAATGCGGGGGAGAGTGAGCAGTACTTC.

Concerning this clonotype itself: Compared with germline, one end of the junction differs, possibly owing to a read error. This sequence joins TRBV6-2 or TRBV6-3 and TRBJ2-7; the D gene is possibly TRBD1 (6 bases). Germline CDR1 and CDR2: MNHEY and SVGEGT. The CDR3 has 16 residues. DNA of the CDR3: TGTGCCAGCAGTAAATATGACAGGAGGACTTCCTACGAGCCGTACTTC. It specifies CASSKYDRRTSYEPYF.